This TCR beta chain comes out of a study of identical twins. TCRdb itself ran the 5' RACE reads through MiXCR, one entry per CDR3 protein. The sample has some 1,700,000 distinct CDR3 sequences; around 33% are singletons. V shed 3 bases and J 6 bases; nucleotides not matched to a gene: 9. The CDR3 sequence is 16 residues long. The germline CDR1 and CDR2 sequences are SGHRS and YFSETQ. Sequenced input: cord blood. V and J are TRBV5-1 and TRBJ1-4; 9 bases align to TRBD1. The receptor was derived from a newborn girl in good health. CDR3 loop: CASSYYTGGADEKLFF. CDR3 coding DNA: TGCGCCAGCAGCTACTATACAGGGGGCGCAGATGAAAAACTGTTTTTT.